This T cell receptor (beta chain) was observed in a study of blood T cell repertoires in COVID-19. Study in general: COVID-19 samples from acute and convalescent phases originated in the United States, Italy and Spain. PBMCs, B-cell-depleted T cells, or T cells were the source of the cDNA or gDNA that made up the material.

This CDR3 is 15 amino acids long. The V end lost 5 bases, the J end lost 10 bases, and 18 bases lay between the germline ends. Germline loops: CDR1 LNHDA, CDR2 SQIVND (reference sequence). Only in-frame clones appear in the TCRdb table, and some are missing; sequencing was by immunoSEQ multiplex PCR. Of around 620,000 clones detected, 90% appear once; the ten largest clones hold roughly 0.25%. V and J are TRBV19 and TRBJ1-6; D may be TRBD1 (5 bases). The sequenced sample consisted of peripheral blood. The clonotype comes from a woman aged 18-29 years with acute or convalescent COVID-19. In DNA form, the CDR3 reads TGTGCCAGTAGTGCCCGGTCGAGGAGGGGCTCACCCCTCCACTTT. Its translation: CASSARSRRGSPLHF.